These T cell receptor beta chains were read from a single sample in a study of PD-1 and CTLA-4 blockade in melanoma. The table came from immunoSEQ multiplex PCR; TCRdb's copy has only in-frame clones and leaves some out. Of tens of thousands of clones in the sample, roughly 91% were seen once. Sequenced here: CD8+ T cells from peripheral blood, sampled before anti-PD-1 treatment. The receptors were gathered from a human donor with melanoma. Both conserved end residues are part of each CDR3. The D gene is left open where the match is weak. Clone size appears in some rows only: once, few, many, or a class for an expanded clone.

J: TRBJ2-2; size: -; V: TRBV9; D: -; DNA: TGTGCCAGTTCGAGGAACACCGGGGAGCTGTTTTTT; CDR3: CASSRNTGELFF
J: TRBJ2-3; size: -; V: TRBV19; D: TRBD2; DNA: TGTGCCAGTAGTACCCCCTCGGGGAGGGGCACAGATACGCAGTATTTT; CDR3: CASSTPSGRGTDTQYF
J: TRBJ1-1; size: -; V: TRBV19; D: -; DNA: TGTGCCAGTAGTATAGGAGGAGGGCTCTTCGGGGCTGAAGCTTTCTTT; CDR3: CASSIGGGLFGAEAFF
J: TRBJ2-7; size: -; V: TRBV6-5; D: -; DNA: TGTGCCAGCGGATCATTACAGATGAGCTCTTACGAGCAGTACTTC; CDR3: CASGSLQMSSYEQYF
J: TRBJ2-2; size: -; V: TRBV3-1/TRBV3-2; D: -; DNA: TGTGCCAGCAGCCAAGTGGAGACTAGTCACACCGGGGAGCTGTTTTTT; CDR3: CASSQVETSHTGELFF
J: TRBJ2-3; size: -; V: TRBV6-6; D: -; DNA: TGTGCCAGCACCAAGGGCTACCAGAGCACAGATACGCAGTATTTT; CDR3: CASTKGYQSTDTQYF
J: TRBJ2-1; size: -; V: TRBV19; D: -; DNA: TGTGCCAGTGCCCGGGACACCAGCTCCTACAATGAGCAGTTCTTC; CDR3: CASARDTSSYNEQFF
J: TRBJ2-2; size: -; V: TRBV7-9; D: -; DNA: TGTGCCAGCCCGGACACCGGCACCGGGGAGCTGTTTTTT; CDR3: CASPDTGTGELFF
J: TRBJ2-3; size: -; V: TRBV19; D: -; DNA: TGTGCCAGTACCGAGGTGGGATTGGGCACAGATACGCAGTATTTT; CDR3: CASTEVGLGTDTQYF
J: TRBJ2-7; size: -; V: TRBV7-8; D: -; DNA: TGTGCCAGCAGCCCAGCCAGGGCCCGCGCCCCCTACGAGCAGTACTTC; CDR3: CASSPARARAPYEQYF
J: TRBJ2-3; size: -; V: TRBV18; D: -; DNA: TGTGCCAGCTCACCCCCTGGGAATACGCAGTATTTT; CDR3: CASSPPGNTQYF
J: TRBJ1-1; size: -; V: TRBV9; D: -; DNA: TGTGCCAGCAGCGTGACAGTCGGGGGAATTACTGAAGCTTTCTTT; CDR3: CASSVTVGGITEAFF
J: TRBJ2-1; size: -; V: TRBV5-1; D: -; DNA: TGCGCCAGCAGCCTGACCAATGAGCAGTTCTTC; CDR3: CASSLTNEQFF
J: TRBJ2-2; size: -; V: TRBV5-1; D: TRBD2; DNA: TGCGCCAGCAGCTATAGCGGGTCCACCGGGGAGCTGTTTTTT; CDR3: CASSYSGSTGELFF
J: TRBJ2-7; size: -; V: TRBV5-4; D: TRBD2; DNA: TGTGCCAGCAGCTGGCGGGAGGCCTACGAGCAGTACTTC; CDR3: CASSWREAYEQYF
J: TRBJ2-1; size: -; V: TRBV18; D: TRBD2; DNA: TGTGCCAGCTCACCACGGACTAGCGGGAGGTCGAGGGGGGCCTACAATGAGCAGTTCTTC; CDR3: CASSPRTSGRSRGAYNEQFF
J: TRBJ1-2; size: -; V: TRBV29-1; D: -; DNA: TGCAGCGTTGTAGGTGGGCACGGCTACACCTTC; CDR3: CSVVGGHGYTF
J: TRBJ2-5; size: -; V: TRBV5-1; D: TRBD1; DNA: TGCGCCAGCAGCTTGGGGACAGGGGGCCAAGAGACCCAGTACTTC; CDR3: CASSLGTGGQETQYF
J: TRBJ2-2; size: -; V: TRBV28; D: TRBD2; DNA: TGTGCCAGCAGTTTTCCGTCTAGCGGGAGTTTGACTACCGGGGAGCTGTTTTTT; CDR3: CASSFPSSGSLTTGELFF
J: TRBJ2-7; size: -; V: TRBV19; D: -; DNA: TGTGCCAGTAGTATTTCCGAGACCTACGAGCAGTACTTC; CDR3: CASSISETYEQYF
J: TRBJ1-5; size: -; V: TRBV5-8; D: -; DNA: TGTGCCAGCAGCATGAATCAGCCCCAGCATTTT; CDR3: CASSMNQPQHF
J: TRBJ1-1; size: -; V: TRBV28; D: -; DNA: TGTGCCAGCAGTTTACAGGGGTTGGGCACTGAAGCTTTCTTT; CDR3: CASSLQGLGTEAFF
J: TRBJ2-7; size: -; V: TRBV7-9; D: TRBD2; DNA: TGTGCCAGCAGCTTAGCGGACGGGGGGAACCGCCCGACCTACGAGCAGTACTTC; CDR3: CASSLADGGNRPTYEQYF
J: TRBJ2-7; size: -; V: TRBV7-8; D: TRBD2; DNA: TGTGCCAGCAGCTTAGCAAGCAGGGGGACTAGCGGGGCCTACGAGCAGTACTTC; CDR3: CASSLASRGTSGAYEQYF
J: TRBJ2-7; size: -; V: TRBV18; D: -; DNA: TGTGCCAGTTACGGCGGGGACGAGCAGTACTTC; CDR3: CASYGGDEQYF
J: TRBJ1-1; size: -; V: TRBV7-8; D: -; DNA: TGTGCCAGCAGCTTATACGGTAATGGCGACACTGAAGCTTTCTTT; CDR3: CASSLYGNGDTEAFF
J: TRBJ1-1; size: -; V: TRBV7-9; D: -; DNA: TGTGCCAGCAGCTTAGCGCAAGGGGGGAAGACTGAAGCTTTCTTT; CDR3: CASSLAQGGKTEAFF
J: TRBJ2-7; size: -; V: TRBV19; D: -; DNA: TGTGCCAGTAGTATAGGGCGGGAAGAGCAGTACTTC; CDR3: CASSIGREEQYF
J: TRBJ1-1; size: -; V: TRBV28; D: -; DNA: TGTGCCAGCAGTCAACTCTCTCAGAGGACTGAAGCTTTCTTT; CDR3: CASSQLSQRTEAFF
J: TRBJ2-1; size: -; V: TRBV6-5; D: -; DNA: TGTGCCAGTTCCCCCTACAATGAGCAGTTCTTC; CDR3: CASSPYNEQFF
J: TRBJ1-1; size: -; V: TRBV29-1; D: -; DNA: TGCAGCGTCAGCAGGGAAGACACTGAAGCTTTCTTT; CDR3: CSVSREDTEAFF
J: TRBJ2-7; size: -; V: TRBV28; D: TRBD1; DNA: TGTGCCAGCAGTTTCAGGACAGGGTTCTACGAGCAGTACTTC; CDR3: CASSFRTGFYEQYF
J: TRBJ2-5; size: -; V: TRBV23-1; D: TRBD2; DNA: TGCGCCAGCAGTCCCAAATCCAGGACTAGAAAAGAGACCCAGTACTTC; CDR3: CASSPKSRTRKETQYF
J: TRBJ2-3; size: -; V: TRBV6-4; D: TRBD1; DNA: TGTGCCAGCAGTGATGTGGGACAGCCCACAGATACGCAGTATTTT; CDR3: CASSDVGQPTDTQYF
J: TRBJ2-7; size: few; V: TRBV4-1; D: -; DNA: TGCGCCAGCAGCCAAGGCGCGGACAGCGGCTACGAGCAGTACTTC; CDR3: CASSQGADSGYEQYF
J: TRBJ2-3; size: -; V: TRBV15; D: -; DNA: TGTGCCACCAGCAGAGATCGAGAGACAGATACGCAGTATTTT; CDR3: CATSRDRETDTQYF
J: TRBJ1-1; size: -; V: TRBV28; D: -; DNA: TGTGCCAGCAGTTTGTCGACGGAACTGAACACTGAAGCTTTCTTT; CDR3: CASSLSTELNTEAFF
J: TRBJ1-2; size: once; V: TRBV7-9; D: TRBD1; DNA: TGTGCCAGCAGCTCTGGGACAGACTTTTATGGCTACACCTTC; CDR3: CASSSGTDFYGYTF
J: TRBJ2-7; size: -; V: TRBV28; D: -; DNA: TGTGCCAGCAGTTTTGGGGTGGGCACCTCCTACGAGCAGTACTTC; CDR3: CASSFGVGTSYEQYF
J: TRBJ2-1; size: -; V: TRBV28; D: -; DNA: TGTGCCAGCAGCCAAAGGTTAGGATACAATGAGCAGTTCTTC; CDR3: CASSQRLGYNEQFF
J: TRBJ2-3; size: few; V: TRBV6-4; D: TRBD2; DNA: TGTGCCAGCAGTGAACGGGGGGGACACACAGATACGCAGTATTTT; CDR3: CASSERGGHTDTQYF
J: TRBJ2-5; size: -; V: TRBV2; D: -; DNA: TGTGCCACATCCGGGACGGAGCAAGAGACCCAGTACTTC; CDR3: CATSGTEQETQYF
J: TRBJ2-5; size: -; V: TRBV30; D: -; DNA: TGTGCCTGGAGTTTCATCCAAGAGACCCAGTACTTC; CDR3: CAWSFIQETQYF
J: TRBJ1-1; size: large; V: TRBV7-9; D: -; DNA: TGTGCCAGCAGCTTACCACAATTGAACACTGAAGCTTTCTTT; CDR3: CASSLPQLNTEAFF
J: TRBJ1-1; size: -; V: TRBV14; D: -; DNA: TGTGCCAGCAGCCATCTGGGGCCAGAAGCTTTCTTT; CDR3: CASSHLGPEAFF
J: TRBJ2-1; size: -; V: TRBV19; D: -; DNA: TGTGCCAGTAGTATCCTCGGAACACCGGGCTACAATGAGCAGTTCTTC; CDR3: CASSILGTPGYNEQFF
J: TRBJ2-2; size: -; V: TRBV28; D: -; DNA: TGTGCCAGCAGTTTGGGAAACACCGGGGAGCTGTTTTTT; CDR3: CASSLGNTGELFF
J: TRBJ2-7; size: -; V: TRBV28; D: -; DNA: TGTGCCAGCAGGCCCAGGGGCCACGAGCAGTACTTC; CDR3: CASRPRGHEQYF
J: TRBJ1-1; size: -; V: TRBV3-1/TRBV3-2; D: TRBD1; DNA: TGTGCCAGCAGCCAAGGGGATGACAGGGAGAACACTGAAGCTTTCTTT; CDR3: CASSQGDDRENTEAFF
J: TRBJ2-3; size: -; V: TRBV10-3; D: -; DNA: TGTGCCATCAAGGCGGACGTGGCAGATACGCAGTATTTT; CDR3: CAIKADVADTQYF
J: TRBJ2-4; size: -; V: TRBV28; D: TRBD2; DNA: TGTGCCAGCAGTCCTCTGACTAGCGGGAGGGCCTGGATTCAGTACTTC; CDR3: CASSPLTSGRAWIQYF
J: TRBJ2-3; size: -; V: TRBV2; D: -; DNA: TGTGCCAGCAGTTCCGGGGGAGAATACACAGATACGCAGTATTTT; CDR3: CASSSGGEYTDTQYF
J: TRBJ1-2; size: -; V: TRBV30; D: TRBD1; DNA: TGTGCCTCTCAACGGACAGGCCCTGGCTACACCTTC; CDR3: CASQRTGPGYTF